Included here is one T cell receptor beta chain sequence, with context. CDR3 size: 15 residues. The germline V gene has CDR1 MDHEN and CDR2 SYDVKM. V lost 5 bases, J lost 3 bases, and 10 bases stayed unmatched. Repertoires were generated with immunoSEQ multiplex PCR, while TCRdb's copy carries only in-frame clones and drops some. Here the sample spans about 310,000 clones, 90% being singletons. This entry belongs to a study of blood T cell repertoires in COVID-19. Study as a whole: The United States, Italy and Spain provided the acute and convalescent COVID-19 samples. PBMCs, B-cell-depleted T cells, or T cells were the source of the cDNA or gDNA that made up the material.

This TCR was sampled from a woman between 18 and 30 years old with acute COVID-19. The sequenced material came from PBMCs or T cells enriched from blood (not recorded which). The chain uses TRBV28 and TRBJ2-7, with 7 bases aligning to TRBD1. Here the CDR3 DNA reads TGTGCCAGCAGTCCCGAAGGGCAGGGGGACTACGAGCAGTACTTC. Translation: CASSPEGQGDYEQYF.